A selection of T cell receptor beta chains follows, all from one sample in a study of blood T cells in healthy people across ages. TCRdb fed the 5' RACE reads into MiXCR, producing one record per CDR3 protein. The repertoire holds some 880,000 distinct CDR3 sequences, approximately 35% seen once, with under 15% in the top ten. Specimen: blood. Receptors originate from a man aged 18 to 30 in good health. CDR3s include the opening cysteine and the closing phenylalanine or tryptophan. The order of the fields is J gene, D gene, V gene, clone size, CDR3 protein, CDR3 DNA. The D gene is left open where the match is weak. Clone size, where shown, is once, few, many, or a class for clones that have expanded.

TRBJ2-2	-	TRBV4-3	once	CASSLMGPAGTGELFF	TGCGCCAGCAGCCTCATGGGGCCGGCGGGCACCGGGGAGCTGTTTTTT
TRBJ1-5	TRBD1	TRBV12-5	-	CASGTGGGQPQHF	TGTGCTAGTGGAACAGGGGGCGGTCAGCCCCAGCATTTT
TRBJ2-7	-	TRBV20-1	few	CSARGVGGALTYEQYF	TGCAGTGCTAGGGGGGTAGGAGGGGCCTTAACCTACGAGCAGTACTTC
TRBJ2-3	-	TRBV4-1	few	CASSQEASLDTQYF	TGCGCCAGCAGCCAAGAGGCTAGCCTGGATACGCAGTATTTT
TRBJ2-3	-	TRBV11-2	few	CASSPGTYGQYF	TGTGCCAGCAGCCCGGGGACTTACGGGCAGTATTTT
TRBJ1-4	-	TRBV6-6	-	CASSYPGLTESELFF	TGTGCCAGCAGTTACCCGGGACTCACGGAATCGGAACTGTTTTTT
TRBJ2-5	TRBD1	TRBV7-2	-	CASNLIRDREVRETQYF	TGTGCCAGCAACTTAATCCGGGACAGGGAGGTCCGAGAGACCCAGTACTTC
TRBJ2-5	-	TRBV7-7	many	CASSRTADQETQYF	TGTGCCAGCAGCCGGACAGCTGATCAAGAGACCCAGTACTTC
TRBJ2-3	-	TRBV11-2	-	CASSSGPATQYF	TGTGCCAGCAGCTCCGGACCTGCTACGCAGTATTTT
TRBJ1-2	-	TRBV27	few	CASSFSGGEVYGYTF	TGTGCCAGCAGTTTTTCGGGGGGGGAAGTCTATGGCTACACCTTC
TRBJ2-7	-	TRBV4-3	once	CASSQDNAGDEKGTYEQYF	TGCGCCAGCAGCCAAGATAACGCAGGGGACGAGAAGGGGACCTACGAGCAGTACTTC
TRBJ1-1	-	TRBV29-1	-	CSVENVRGHEIRNINTEAFF	TGCAGCGTTGAAAATGTGAGGGGACACGAAATTCGAAATATAAACACTGAAGCTTTCTTT
TRBJ1-5	-	TRBV4-3	many	CASSQERTVRGQPQHF	TGCGCCAGCAGCCAAGAGAGGACGGTGAGGGGTCAGCCCCAGCATTTT
TRBJ1-1	-	TRBV5-1	few	CASSRVDSELNTEAFF	TGCGCCAGCAGCCGGGTGGATTCAGAATTGAACACTGAAGCTTTCTTT
TRBJ1-5	-	TRBV12-3/TRBV12-4	-	CASSLRGFQPQHF	TGTGCCAGCAGCCTACGAGGGTTTCAGCCCCAGCATTTT
TRBJ1-2	TRBD1	TRBV20-1	-	CSARATGTGSGYTF	TGCAGTGCTAGGGCAACCGGGACAGGGAGCGGCTACACCTTC